The 18 T cell receptor beta chains reported below all come from one sample, sequenced in a study of PD-1 blockade in classical Hodgkin lymphoma. The time point: cycle 4 day 1 (C4D1), after 5 to 7 weeks of nivolumab. Brentuximab vedotin exposure varied among the patients, all of whom had relapsed after autologous stem cell transplantation. Profiling relied on immunoSEQ multiplex PCR, and the TCRdb table lists in-frame clones only, not all of them. The repertoire holds over 50,000 clones, with 70% to 90% as singletons. The starting material was peripheral blood mononuclear cells (PBMCs), obtained before the fourth cycle of nivolumab. Receptors were obtained from a human donor with classical Hodgkin lymphoma.

Only one count was recorded for this clone. The chain employs TRBV2 and TRBJ1-6; D is uncertain. Between the trimmed V and J ends, which lost 6 bases and 7 bases, there was a span of 10 bases. Germline lookup yields CDR1 SNHLY and CDR2 FYNNEI. This CDR3 spans 13 amino acids. CDR3 residues: CASRTEPNSPLHF. CDR3 nucleotides: TGTGCCAGCAGAACAGAACCAAATTCACCCCTCCACTTT.

J is TRBJ1-1 and V is TRBV5-1; tentative D call: TRBD1 (5 bases). V was clipped by 4 bases and J by 6 bases, with 22 bases between them. In germline, CDR1 is SGHRS, CDR2 YFSETQ. This CDR3 is 16 amino acids long. CDR3 region: CASSGTSSGFEAEAFF. The CDR3 DNA is TGCGCCAGCAGCGGGACCTCGAGCGGGTTTGAGGCTGAAGCTTTCTTT.

This rearrangement joins TRBV6-6 to TRBJ2-7, with 12 bases that match TRBD1. Germline CDR1 is MNHNY and CDR2 is SVGAGI (reference sequence). The trim removed 5 bases at V and 5 bases at J, leaving 4 bases unmatched. This CDR3 contains 14 residues. CDR3 protein: CASSPGQGANEQYF. DNA for the CDR3: TGTGCCAGCAGTCCGGGACAGGGGGCCAACGAGCAGTACTTC.

CDR3 protein: CASSLVGNTEAFF. CDR3 DNA: TGTGCCAGCAGCTTAGTAGGGAACACTGAAGCTTTCTTT. V is TRBV7-2 and J is TRBJ1-1; D is unresolved. The CDR3 spans 13 residues. Germline values: CDR1 SGHTA, CDR2 FQGNSA. V was pared by 1 base and J by 1 base, with 4 bases between. The full variable domain, rest sourced from reference TRBV7-2 and TRBJ1-1, is GAGVSQSPSNKVTEKGKDVELRCDPISGHTALYWYRQSLGQGLEFLIYFQGNSAPDKSGLPSDRFSAERTGGSVSTLTIQRTQQEDSAVYLCASSLVGNTEAFFGQGTRLTVV.

The gene calls are TRBV6-1 and TRBJ2-5; D gene ambiguous. Trimming pared 6 bases from V and 6 bases from J, leaving 14 bases between. The V gene's germline CDR1 is MNHNS and CDR2 SASEGT. The length of the CDR3 is 13 residues. The CDR3 sequence is CASSSRHGKTQYF. CDR3 nucleotides: TGTGCCAGCAGCTCGCGGCACGGAAAGACCCAGTACTTC.

This clone has more than one count but fewer than ten. This chain joins TRBV28 and TRBJ2-2, with TRBD2 matching over 9 bases. Germline V gene sequence: CDR1 MDHEN, CDR2 SYDVKM. J lost 7 bases, V lost 5 bases, and 14 bases had no gene match. The CDR3 is 17 amino acids. The CDR3 DNA follows: TGTGCCAGCAGTCCCTTGAGGGCTAGCGGGGTCTTCGGGGAGCTGTTTTTT. Translating it yields CASSPLRASGVFGELFF.

This clone was seen a single time. CDR3 sequence reads: CASSQVWTGGVYEQYF. The CDR3 bases are TGCGCCAGCAGCCAAGTCTGGACAGGGGGAGTCTACGAGCAGTACTTC. The chain employs TRBV4-1 and TRBJ2-7; 10 bases fit TRBD1. V dropped 1 base and J dropped 3; count of bases not matched to a gene: 6. The CDR3 extends over 16 amino acids. Germline V gene lookup returns CDR1 MGHRA and CDR2 YSYEKL.

In DNA, the CDR3 is TGTGCCAGCAGTCACCAAGAGACCCAGTACTTC. Protein: CASSHQETQYF. The chain uses TRBV27 and TRBJ2-5, with D unclear. Per the germline V gene, CDR1 is MNHEY and CDR2 is SMNVEV (reference sequence). The V end was cut by 5 bases, the J end by 0 bases, with 1 base between. This CDR3 is built from 11 residues.

The chain uses TRBV5-4 and TRBJ2-5; 10 bases match TRBD2. The V gene's germline CDR1 is SGHNT and CDR2 YYREEE (reference sequence). J was trimmed by 0 bases and V by 4 bases; bases with no gene match: 6. The CDR3 totals 16 residues. The CDR3 DNA reads as TGTGCCAGCAGCCCCTATAGCGGGGGGTACCAAGAGACCCAGTACTTC. Translated: CASSPYSGGYQETQYF.

The V and J genes are TRBV6-6 and TRBJ1-2; TRBD1 agrees at 10 bases. Unmatched junction bases numbered 5, after V lost 2 bases and J lost 2 bases. The germline gives CDR1 MNHNY, CDR2 SVGAGI (reference sequence). The CDR3 totals 16 residues. The CDR3 protein is CASSYLRQGANYGYTF. The CDR3 coding sequence is TGTGCCAGCAGTTACCTTCGACAGGGGGCGAACTATGGCTACACCTTC.

This clone was observed once. This specimen includes other DNA sequences encoding the same CDR3. The chain combines TRBV5-1 with TRBJ1-2; 7 nucleotides align to TRBD1. The CDR3 covers 13 residues. Trimming removed 4 bases from V and 2 bases from J; junction bases left unmatched: 2. Germline assignment: CDR1 SGHRS and CDR2 YFSETQ. The CDR3 here is CASSPQGNYGYTF. The CDR3 bases are TGCGCCAGCAGCCCACAGGGGAACTATGGCTACACCTTC.

The V call is TRBV7-8, the J call TRBJ2-1, with 11 positions matching TRBD2. There are 13 residues in the CDR3. J was trimmed by 10 bases and V by 3 bases; bases with no gene match: 2. The germline V gene encodes CDR1 SGHVS and CDR2 FQNEAQ. Here the CDR3 reads CASSLTSGMEQFF. CDR3 bases: TGTGCCAGCAGCTTGACTAGCGGGATGGAGCAGTTCTTC.

The DNA for the CDR3 is TGTGCCAGCAGTACAGCAGGGGGTCCGGGGCCCCAGCATTTT. It yields the protein CASSTAGGPGPQHF. This chain uses TRBV6-5 with TRBJ1-5; TRBD1 agrees at 7 bases. V lost 5 bases and J lost 9; bases outside the gene matches: 10. There are 14 residues in the CDR3. Germline V CDR1 and CDR2: MNHEY, SVGAGI.

This chain links TRBV7-7 with TRBJ2-3; D is ambiguous. This CDR3 has 14 amino acids. Germline V CDR1 and CDR2: SSHAT, FNYEAQ (reference sequence). V lost 1 base, J lost 4 bases, and 9 bases lay in between. CDR3 loop: CASSLERFSDTQYF. CDR3 coding DNA: TGTGCCAGCAGCTTAGAACGGTTTTCAGATACGCAGTATTTT.

J is TRBJ1-2 and V is TRBV5-1; possibly TRBD1 for D (5 bases). CDR1 is SGHRS, CDR2 YFSETQ, per germline. The V end lost 0 bases, the J end lost 8 bases, and 14 bases lay between the germline ends. The CDR3 length is 14 residues. The CDR3 region has the DNA TGCGCCAGCAGCTTGGCCGAGGGGCGGGGGGGCTACACCTTC. Its protein is CASSLAEGRGGYTF.

This chain joins TRBV18 and TRBJ2-2; TRBD2 is a possible D gene (6 bases). The V end lost 4 bases, the J end lost 4 bases, and 22 bases lay between the germline ends. The germline V gene has CDR1 KGHSH and CDR2 LQKENI. CDR3 length equals 18 residues. The CDR3 region has the DNA TGTGCCAGCTCACGGATACCTCCCGGAGGGTCAAGCACCGGGGAGCTGTTTTTT. Translation: CASSRIPPGGSSTGELFF.

The chain carries TRBV5-1 and TRBJ1-1; 7 bases are shared with TRBD1. From germline, CDR1 is SGHRS and CDR2 YFSETQ. V shed 4 bases, J shed 1 base, and the junction held 4 bases outside the gene matches. The CDR3 totals 14 residues. The CDR3, as DNA: TGCGCCAGCAGCGGGGGGACAGCGAACACTGAAGCTTTCTTT. This sequence encodes CASSGGTANTEAFF.

The genes are TRBV11-2 and TRBJ1-2; D gene ambiguous. CDR1 is SGHAT, CDR2 FQNNGV, per germline. The CDR3 runs 14 residues. Trimming shortened V by 2 bases and J by 4 bases, and 11 bases separated the two germline ends. Here the CDR3 reads CASSLYRTPYGYTF. CDR3 nucleotide sequence: TGTGCCAGCAGCTTATATAGAACCCCCTATGGCTACACCTTC.